This TCR beta chain was profiled in a study of cytotoxic CD8 clonotypes in ibrutinib-treated CLL. Study observations and caveats: Timing of sampling differed between sustained-remission and progressing patients.

The V end lost 8 bases, the J end lost 5 bases, and 15 bases lay between the germline ends. Germline assignment: CDR1 SGHAT and CDR2 FQNNGV. This CDR3 is 13 amino acids long. Depths of 1 in 200,000 to 1 in 1 million T cells were the sequencing target. The method was immunoSEQ multiplex PCR; TCRdb's version includes in-frame clones alone and lacks a portion of them. The sample lists some 200,000 clones, roughly 77% seen once, with 5.5% to 6% in the top ten. A remark on this clone: What it binds is unknown.

The sample was PBMCs, taken after 12 months of ibrutinib treatment. This TCR was sampled from a human donor with chronic lymphocytic leukemia. The chain is built from TRBV11-2 and TRBJ1-1, with a possible D match to TRBD1 (5 bases). CDR3 in amino acids: CASRGRFTTEAFF. The CDR3 nucleotides read TGTGCCAGCCGGGGACGCTTTACTACTGAAGCTTTCTTT.